This T cell receptor beta chain emerged from a study of T cell responses to AZD1222 COVID-19 vaccine. General observations from the study: Clonal diversity was possibly underestimated, and white British individuals and females predominated among donors. At baseline, seropositivity was found in only five or six AZD1222 recipients. CD4 TCRs covered the whole spike, strongest at regions 160-218 and 743-854.

In its sample, this clone was seen a few times. Antigen: not known. The study pooled second doses at about 4 or about 12 weeks. Only in-frame clones appear in the TCRdb table, and some are missing; sequencing was by immunoSEQ multiplex PCR. The sample contains about 150,000 clones, 80% to 95% of which appear only once. The CDR3 extends over 12 amino acids. The germline V gene has CDR1 SGHTA and CDR2 FQGNSA. V shed 5 bases and J 7 bases; nucleotides not matched to a gene: 0. This TCR was recovered from an adult who received the AZD1222 COVID-19 vaccine. The V call is TRBV7-2, the J call TRBJ1-4; TRBD1 matches 8 bases. This specimen was peripheral blood, taken 28 days after the second AZD1222 dose. The CDR3 bases are TGTGCCAGCAGCGGACAGGGTGAAAAACTGTTTTTT. Translating gives CASSGQGEKLFF. Full variable domain (rest looked up from reference TRBV7-2 and TRBJ1-4): GAGVSQSPSNKVTEKGKDVELRCDPISGHTALYWYRQSLGQGLEFLIYFQGNSAPDKSGLPSDRFSAERTGGSVSTLTIQRTQQEDSAVYLCASSGQGEKLFFGSGTQLSVL.